The 2 T cell receptor beta chains listed next were all sequenced from one sample in a study of regulatory T cells in long-lasting Graves disease. Specified time point: newly diagnosed GD, antithyroid drugs for less than 3 months. Construction of the TCR library relied on RNA isolated from PBMCs. Combining iRepertoire HTBI primers with Arm-PCR of CDR3 regions, the authors built TCR beta libraries. Each CDR3 protein is one row after TCRdb ran MiXCR on the multiplex PCR reads. The sample lists around 500,000 distinct CDR3 sequences; around 11% were seen once. In addition, the sample was reused for a study of T cells in Graves' hyperthyroidism and ophthalmopathy.

This specimen was peripheral blood mononuclear cells (PBMCs), taken at new diagnosis, from a patient treated with antithyroid drugs. The receptors here all came from a young woman with Graves disease.

In this sample, this clonotype turned up a few times. This chain uses TRBV25-1 with TRBJ2-4; 7 bases are shared with TRBD2. Germline-derived CDR1 and CDR2 are MGHDK and SYGVNS. The CDR3 totals 14 residues. Trimming at V came to 2 bases and at J to 8 bases, leaving 6 bases not matched to a gene. This CDR3 is CASSERVGGDIQYF. The DNA of the CDR3 is TGTGCCAGCAGTGAAAGAGTGGGGGGGGACATTCAGTACTTC. Complete variable domain (other parts from reference TRBV25-1 and TRBJ2-4): EADIYQTPRYLVIGTGKKITLECSQTMGHDKMYWYQQDPGMELHLIHYSYGVNSTEKGDLSSESTVSRIRTEHFPLTLESARPSHTSQYLCASSERVGGDIQYFGAGTRLSVL.

This clonotype was picked up many times. This sequence joins TRBV11-2 and TRBJ1-5, with D maybe TRBD1 (5 bases). The CDR3 runs 15 residues. The germline CDR1 and CDR2 sequences are SGHAT and FQNNGV. V was shortened by 1 base and J by 4 bases, with 11 bases between the two germline ends. The CDR3 region is CASSLGQGTNQPQHF. Here the CDR3 DNA reads TGTGCCAGCAGCTTAGGTCAGGGCACAAATCAGCCCCAGCATTTT.